One sample yielded the 23 T cell receptor beta chains listed below, sequenced in a study of blood T cells in healthy people across ages. A second PCR, run for about 7 to 11 cycles, used a sample-barcoded 5' primer plus a J-beta primer mix. TCRdb used MiXCR to reprocess the 5' RACE reads, holding one entry per CDR3 protein. In the table there are hundreds of thousands of distinct CDR3 sequences, around 54% of which are singletons. Sequencing input: blood. All receptors come from a man aged 60-69 years in good health.

This chain connects TRBV5-1 to TRBJ2-4, with TRBD2 identical over 8 bases. The CDR3 is made up of 14 amino acids. J was trimmed by 6 bases and V by 2 bases; bases with no gene match: 4. CDR1 SGHRS and CDR2 YFSETQ come from the germline V gene. Here the CDR3 DNA reads TGCGCCAGCAGCTTAGGGACTAGGGGAAACATTCAGTACTTC. Residues: CASSLGTRGNIQYF.

The sample holds a few counts of this clonotype. The V gene is TRBV20-1, the J gene TRBJ2-7; 10 bases align to TRBD1. Germline CDR1 is DFQATT and CDR2 is SNEGSKA (reference sequence). Germline trimming cut 3 bases from V and 3 bases from J; bases unmatched to any gene: 5. CDR3 size: 14 residues. CDR3 in amino acids: CSASPGTGVYEQYF. The DNA for the CDR3 is TGCAGTGCTAGCCCAGGGACAGGGGTCTACGAGCAGTACTTC.

J is TRBJ2-3 and V is TRBV7-9; D remains unclear. Germline CDR1 reads SEHNR; CDR2 reads FQNEAQ (reference sequence). Trimming cost V 1 base and J 0 bases, with 8 bases left between them. There are 15 residues in the CDR3. CDR3 sequence reads: CASSLVLSSTDTQYF. CDR3 DNA: TGTGCCAGCAGCTTAGTTTTGTCTAGCACAGATACGCAGTATTTT.

There are a few counts of this clonotype. It may be a read error: a sequence one base away is much more abundant. The chain has TRBV27 and TRBJ2-7, with D perhaps TRBD1 (6 bases). CDR3 length: 12 amino acids. Per germline, CDR1 MNHEY and CDR2 SMNVEV (reference sequence). CDR3 amino acids: CACSFLGGEQYF. DNA of the CDR3: TGTGCCTGCAGTTTTTTAGGGGGCGAGCAGTACTTC.

The chain combines TRBV29-1 with TRBJ1-1; 9 nucleotides agree with TRBD1. The V and J ends lost 6 bases and 10 bases, in that order; junction bases with no gene match: 9. The CDR3 sequence is 12 residues long. Germline CDR1 and CDR2: SQVTM and ANQGSEA. The CDR3 sequence: CSVRTGGTGAFF. The CDR3, as DNA: TGCAGCGTGAGAACAGGGGGCACGGGAGCTTTCTTT.

The chain carries TRBV10-3 and TRBJ2-2; D not resolved. V was clipped by 5 bases and J by 1 base, with 14 bases between them. From germline, CDR1 is ENHRY and CDR2 SYGVKD. This CDR3 is built from 16 residues. The CDR3 region has the DNA TGTGCCATCAGTAAAGACCGGGCCTTGAACACCGGGGAGCTGTTTTTT. As protein: CAISKDRALNTGELFF.

Of note for this clonotype: The junction does not match germline at one end; this may be a read error. This sequence joins TRBV6-5 and TRBJ2-3; 9 nucleotides line up with TRBD2. The CDR3 contains 18 residues. Per germline, CDR1 MNHEY and CDR2 SVGAGI. The CDR3 is CASSYGGVWRGGADTQYF. The DNA of the CDR3 is TGTGCCAGCAGTTATGGGGGAGTCTGGCGGGGGGGCGCAGATACACAGTATTTT.

Only a few counts were recorded for this clonotype. This chain connects TRBV7-7 to TRBJ2-5, with TRBD2 matching 7 bases. V lost 2 bases to trimming and J lost 2 bases; unmatched junction nucleotides: 5. This CDR3 has 15 amino acids. CDR1 is SSHAT, CDR2 FNYEAQ, per germline (reference sequence). The CDR3 DNA is TGTGCCAGCAGCTTAAATGGCGGGGGACAAGAGACCCAGTACTTC. As protein: CASSLNGGGQETQYF.

The rearrangement joins TRBV3-1 to TRBJ1-2; TRBD1 agrees at 8 bases. With 4 bases clipped from V and 7 bases from J, the junction kept 8 bases outside the gene matches. Looked up from germline, CDR1 is LGHDT and CDR2 is YNNKEL (reference sequence). This CDR3 has 14 residues. Written as DNA, the CDR3 is TGTGCCAGCAGCCCACTCACAGGGGGGACTGGCTACACCTTC. Protein sequence: CASSPLTGGTGYTF. The entire variable domain, with the rest obtained from reference TRBV3-1 and TRBJ1-2, is as follows: DTAVSQTPKYLVTQMGNDKSIKCEQNLGHDTMYWYKQDSKKFLKIMFSYNNKELIINETVPNRFSPKSPDKAHLNLHINSLELGDSAVYFCASSPLTGGTGYTFGSGTRLTVV.

The chain links TRBV20-1 to TRBJ1-2, with 8 positions matching TRBD1. J was trimmed by 4 bases and V by 6 bases; bases with no gene match: 22. Germline V gives CDR1 DFQATT, CDR2 SNEGSKA (reference sequence). The CDR3 runs 18 residues. As DNA, the CDR3 is TGCAGTGCCACGAACCTAGACAGGGGAACATCCTCGGCCTATGGCTACACCTTC. Amino acid sequence: CSATNLDRGTSSAYGYTF.

The chain recombines TRBV28 with TRBJ2-7, with a tentative D call TRBD2 (6 bases). V dropped 6 bases and J dropped 6 bases, with 9 bases sitting between them. The CDR3 has 11 residues. The germline CDR1 and CDR2 sequences are MDHEN and SYDVKM. The CDR3 sequence is CASRGGSEQYF. The CDR3 bases are TGTGCCAGCAGGGGGGGTTCCGAGCAGTACTTC.

This clonotype was counted once. The genes are TRBV6-1 and TRBJ1-4; a possible D gene is TRBD1 (6 bases). Between the trimmed V and J ends, which lost 3 bases and 7 bases, there was a span of 9 bases. Germline lookup yields CDR1 MNHNS and CDR2 SASEGT. This CDR3 contains 13 residues. This CDR3 reads CASSDAGAEKLFF. In nucleotides, the CDR3 is TGTGCCAGCAGTGACGCGGGGGCTGAAAAACTGTTTTTT.

The rearrangement links TRBV6-5 to TRBJ2-5; 8 nucleotides line up with TRBD1. The CDR3 is 16 residues long. The trim removed 6 bases at V and 4 bases at J, leaving 13 bases unmatched. The V gene's germline CDR1 is MNHEY and CDR2 SVGAGI. CDR3 nucleotides: TGTGCCAGCAGGAAATCGGGACAGGCGTCTGGAGAGACCCAGTACTTC. Residues: CASRKSGQASGETQYF.

The chain employs TRBV12-3 or TRBV12-4 and TRBJ2-3, with 16 bases matching TRBD2. The V segment lost 3 bases and the J segment 3 bases; nucleotides outside the gene matches: 6. CDR3 size: 18 residues. The chain's CDR3 is CASSFGGTSGGATDTQYF. As DNA, the CDR3 is TGTGCCAGCAGTTTCGGAGGGACTAGCGGGGGGGCTACAGATACGCAGTATTTT.

V and J are TRBV4-1 and TRBJ2-7, with TRBD2 identical over 8 bases. Germline assignment: CDR1 MGHRA and CDR2 YSYEKL. Trimming removed 1 base from V and 1 base from J; junction bases left unmatched: 3. The CDR3 has 15 residues. The DNA for the CDR3 is TGCGCCAGCAGCCAAGCCCGGGGGGGATCCTACGAGCAGTACTTC. It is translated as CASSQARGGSYEQYF.

V is TRBV20-1 and J is TRBJ1-4; 7 positions agree with TRBD1. Unmatched junction bases numbered 6, after V lost 5 bases and J lost 3 bases. The CDR3 extends over 14 amino acids. The germline CDR1 and CDR2 sequences are DFQATT and SNEGSKA (reference sequence). CDR3 sequence (DNA): TGCAGTGCTTTCCCGACAGGGTCTAATGAAAAACTGTTTTTT. Residues: CSAFPTGSNEKLFF.

The chain couples TRBV6-5 to TRBJ2-5; 7 positions agree with TRBD1. There are 13 residues in the CDR3. Per the germline V gene, CDR1 is MNHEY and CDR2 is SVGAGI. The ends lost 2 bases at V and 11 bases at J; junction bases unmatched: 8. This CDR3 reads CASSYSRQGKQYF. The CDR3 DNA reads as TGTGCCAGCAGTTACAGTCGACAGGGAAAGCAGTACTTC.

This sequence joins TRBV20-1 and TRBJ2-3, with 12 bases aligning to TRBD2. This CDR3 is built from 16 residues. From germline, CDR1 is DFQATT and CDR2 SNEGSKA (reference sequence). The V gene end was trimmed by 3 bases and the J gene end by 2 bases; junction bases not matched to a gene: 6. DNA for the CDR3: TGCAGTGCTAGTGCAGGACTAGCGGGATACACAGATACGCAGTATTTT. Its translation is CSASAGLAGYTDTQYF.

The chain couples TRBV2 to TRBJ2-5, with a possible D match to TRBD2 (5 bases). Germline-derived CDR1 and CDR2 are SNHLY and FYNNEI. Trimming removed 7 bases at V and 1 base at J, with 10 bases between. The CDR3 length is 13 residues. CDR3: CASNRRGQETQYF. As DNA, the CDR3 is TGTGCCAGCAACAGACGGGGCCAAGAGACCCAGTACTTC.

The chain combines TRBV5-1 with TRBJ1-3, with D perhaps matching TRBD1 (5 bases). The germline gives CDR1 SGHRS, CDR2 YFSETQ. The CDR3 consists of 16 residues. V was cut by 3 bases and J by 0 bases, with 13 bases left in between. CDR3 sequence: CASSSFPGRSGNTIYF. In DNA form, the CDR3 reads TGCGCCAGCAGCTCTTTCCCGGGACGCTCTGGAAACACCATATATTTT.

V gene TRBV20-1 combines with J gene TRBJ2-1; maybe TRBD1 (6 bases). This CDR3 comprises 14 residues. The germline V gene has CDR1 DFQATT and CDR2 SNEGSKA (reference sequence). The ends were cut back, 3 bases at V and 8 bases at J, with 17 bases in the middle. The CDR3 region is CSASAAGESDEQFF. In DNA form, the CDR3 reads TGCAGTGCTAGTGCAGCAGGGGAATCGGATGAGCAGTTCTTC.

This clonotype appeared a few times. This chain uses TRBV15 with TRBJ1-1, with 10 bases lining up with TRBD1. The CDR3 is 15 residues long. Germline V gene data show CDR1 as LNHNV and CDR2 as YYDKDF (reference sequence). Unmatched junction bases numbered 1, after V lost 0 bases and J lost 3 bases. The CDR3 nucleotides are TGTGCCACCAGCAGAGATGGGACAGGGGACACTGAAGCTTTCTTT. This gives the protein CATSRDGTGDTEAFF.

The rearrangement joins TRBV3-1 to TRBJ2-3; D is perhaps TRBD1 (6 bases). V lost 7 bases, J lost 2 bases, and 10 bases lay in between. CDR1 LGHDT and CDR2 YNNKEL come from the germline V gene (reference sequence). The CDR3 runs to 13 residues. The CDR3 region is CASKTGPTDTQYF. CDR3 DNA sequence: TGTGCCAGCAAGACAGGCCCCACAGATACGCAGTATTTT.